One and the same sample provided the 17 T cell receptor beta chains below, sequenced in a study of cytomegalovirus exposure and HLA in healthy donors. PCR primers comprised 60 Vbeta and 13 Jbeta primers. Profiling relied on immunoSEQ multiplex PCR, and the TCRdb table lists in-frame clones only, not all of them. The table includes 100,000 or so clones, over 65% detected once. The sample taken for sequencing was PBMCs. These receptors came from a female donor in good health and CMV-seropositive.

The rearrangement links TRBV2 to TRBJ2-2, with D unresolved. The V gene's germline CDR1 is SNHLY and CDR2 FYNNEI. The CDR3 is made up of 14 amino acids. Trimming removed 7 bases at V and 0 bases at J, with 9 bases between. The DNA for the CDR3 is TGTGCCAGCATTTCCGGGTCGAACACCGGGGAGCTGTTTTTT. It encodes CASISGSNTGELFF. The variable domain in full, with the rest retrieved from reference TRBV2 and TRBJ2-2, is EPEVTQTPSHQVTQMGQEVILRCVPISNHLYFYWYRQILGQKVEFLVSFYNNEISEKSEIFDDQFSVERPDGSNFTLKIRSTKLEDSAMYFCASISGSNTGELFFGEGSRLTVL.

The V gene is TRBV18, the J gene TRBJ1-3, with D uncertain. Germline loops: CDR1 KGHSH, CDR2 LQKENI. V gave up 3 bases and J gave up 2 bases, with 8 bases separating them. This CDR3 contains 14 residues. CDR3 nucleotides: TGTGCCAGCTCACCGGGAGTCACTGGAAACACCATATATTTT. Translated: CASSPGVTGNTIYF.

The chain employs TRBV2 and TRBJ1-1, with 7 bases aligning to TRBD1. The CDR3 contains 15 residues. Germline V gene sequence: CDR1 SNHLY, CDR2 FYNNEI. The V segment lost 3 bases and the J segment 4 bases; nucleotides outside the gene matches: 8. The CDR3 loop is CASSERQGWSTEAFF. The DNA of the CDR3 is TGTGCCAGCAGTGAGAGACAGGGTTGGTCCACTGAAGCTTTCTTT.

J is TRBJ1-2 and V is TRBV18, with TRBD1 as a possible D gene (5 bases). This CDR3 is built from 15 residues. The V end was cut by 1 base, the J end by 0 bases, with 9 bases between. Germline V CDR1 and CDR2: KGHSH, LQKENI. CDR3 in DNA: TGTGCCAGCTCACCACAGGACATGCCTAACTATGGCTACACCTTC. Translating it yields CASSPQDMPNYGYTF. Variable domain in full (rest from reference TRBV18 and TRBJ1-2): NAGVMQNPRHLVRRRGQEARLRCSPMKGHSHVYWYRQLPEEGLKFMVYLQKENIIDESGMPKERFSAEFPKEGPSILRIQQVVRGDSAAYFCASSPQDMPNYGYTFGSGTRLTVV.

The genes are TRBV5-5 and TRBJ2-7; 13 bases are a match to TRBD2. There are 17 residues in the CDR3. Germline CDR1 is SGHKS and CDR2 is YYEKEE (reference sequence). V trimming: 4 bases; J trimming: 2 bases; junction bases outside the gene matches: 9. Written as DNA, the CDR3 is TGTGCCAGCAGCCCGGGACTAGCGGGGCCAACGCCCTACGAGCAGTACTTC. Its protein is CASSPGLAGPTPYEQYF.

The chain has TRBV5-1 and TRBJ1-5; 9 bases fit TRBD1. CDR1 is SGHRS, CDR2 YFSETQ, per germline. V was pared by 3 bases and J by 5 bases, with 0 bases of the junction left unmatched. This CDR3 region has 13 residues. The CDR3 is CASSWDRDQPQHF. CDR3 DNA: TGCGCCAGCAGCTGGGACAGGGATCAGCCCCAGCATTTT. Complete variable domain (other parts from reference TRBV5-1 and TRBJ1-5): KAGVTQTPRYLIKTRGQQVTLSCSPISGHRSVSWYQQTPGQGLQFLFEYFSETQRNKGNFPGRFSGRQFSNSRSEMNVSTLELGDSALYLCASSWDRDQPQHFGDGTRLSIL.

J is TRBJ1-5 and V is TRBV18; maybe TRBD1 (5 bases). The germline V gene has CDR1 KGHSH and CDR2 LQKENI. Trimming took off 5 bases at V and 1 base at J, with 15 bases between the two ends. The CDR3 consists of 16 residues. CDR3: CASSGGEGSSNQPQHF. In nucleotides, the CDR3 is TGTGCCAGCTCAGGCGGGGAGGGGAGCAGCAATCAGCCCCAGCATTTT.

This chain links TRBV29-1 with TRBJ1-2; D unclear. V dropped 6 bases and J dropped 5 bases, with 16 bases sitting between them. The CDR3 length is 13 residues. Germline V gene lookup returns CDR1 SQVTM and CDR2 ANQGSEA. CDR3 region: CSVARGVSYGYTF. The CDR3 DNA is TGCAGCGTCGCCCGGGGAGTAAGTTATGGCTACACCTTC. Variable domain in full (rest from reference TRBV29-1 and TRBJ1-2): SAVISQKPSRDICQRGTSLTIQCQVDSQVTMMFWYRQQPGQSLTLIATANQGSEATYESGFVIDKFPISRPNLTFSTLTVSNMSPEDSSIYLCSVARGVSYGYTFGSGTRLTVV.

V gene TRBV9 combines with J gene TRBJ1-3, with TRBD1 as a possible D gene (5 bases). V dropped 4 bases and J dropped 2 bases, with 13 bases sitting between them. Germline-derived CDR1 and CDR2 are SGDLS and YYNGEE. This CDR3 has 15 residues. This CDR3 is CASSPQGKTGNTIYF. Here the CDR3 DNA reads TGTGCCAGCAGCCCGCAGGGTAAGACTGGAAACACCATATATTTT. The whole variable domain, remainder taken from reference TRBV9 and TRBJ1-3, is DSGVTQTPKHLITATGQRVTLRCSPRSGDLSVYWYQQSLDQGLQFLIQYYNGEERAKGNILERFSAQQFPDLHSELNLSSLELGDSALYFCASSPQGKTGNTIYFGEGSWLTVV.

The chain couples TRBV10-1 to TRBJ2-1; 9 bases map to TRBD2. This CDR3 is built from 15 residues. Germline loops: CDR1 WNHNN, CDR2 SYGVQD (reference sequence). The junction had 10 bases not matched to a gene; V was cut back by 5 bases and J by 8 bases. Written as DNA, the CDR3 is TGCGCCAGCAGTCCCCTTAGCGGGAGATGGGATGAGCAGTTCTTC. Encoded protein: CASSPLSGRWDEQFF.

The genes are TRBV19 and TRBJ1-1; tentatively, D is TRBD1 (6 bases). V was trimmed by 4 bases and J by 0 bases, leaving 15 bases between them. The germline V gene has CDR1 LNHDA and CDR2 SQIVND (reference sequence). The CDR3 is 16 amino acids. DNA for the CDR3: TGTGCCAGTAGTACGCCACAGGGCCCAATGAACACTGAAGCTTTCTTT. It translates to CASSTPQGPMNTEAFF.

J is TRBJ1-1 and V is TRBV29-1; D perhaps matches TRBD1 (6 bases). With 5 bases removed from V and 2 bases from J, the gap between germline ends came to 9 bases. In germline, CDR1 is SQVTM, CDR2 ANQGSEA. The CDR3 is 12 residues long. The CDR3 protein is CSVSQGNTEAFF. The CDR3 DNA reads TGCAGCGTTTCACAGGGAAACACTGAAGCTTTCTTT.

The V gene is TRBV14, the J gene TRBJ2-1, with D unresolved. V dropped 4 bases and J dropped 8 bases, with 15 bases sitting between them. CDR1 is SGHDN and CDR2 is FVKESK in the germline V gene. The CDR3 contains 14 residues. For the CDR3, the DNA is TGTGCCAGCAGCCCCAACTCGAGGCTGGATGAGCAGTTCTTC. This encodes CASSPNSRLDEQFF.

This chain connects TRBV19 to TRBJ2-7, with 10 bases lining up with TRBD2. V gave up 0 bases and J gave up 1 base; unmatched junction bases: 12. The CDR3 sequence is 19 residues long. CDR1 is LNHDA, CDR2 SQIVND, per germline (reference sequence). CDR3 in DNA: TGTGCCAGTAGTATAGAGGCTAGCGGGAGCCGAAGTCTTTCCTACGAGCAGTACTTC. It codes for CASSIEASGSRSLSYEQYF.

The chain uses TRBV7-6 and TRBJ1-4; tentatively, D is TRBD1 (5 bases). The CDR3 extends over 14 amino acids. Germline CDR1 and CDR2: SGHVS and FNYEAQ. V was cut by 6 bases and J by 4 bases, with 12 bases left in between. CDR3 sequence reads: CASRARGGNEKLFF. The CDR3 DNA sequence: TGTGCCAGCAGAGCCCGCGGGGGTAATGAAAAACTGTTTTTT.

This clone is a singleton in its sample. The genes are TRBV10-3 and TRBJ2-7, with 9 bases lining up with TRBD1. Germline values: CDR1 ENHRY, CDR2 SYGVKD. Trimming at V came to 2 bases and at J to 5 bases, leaving 4 bases not matched to a gene. The CDR3 loop spans 14 amino acids. The CDR3, as DNA: TGTGCCATCAGTGAGACAGGGGGCTTCAACGAGCAGTACTTC. Translated, it gives CAISETGGFNEQYF.

This chain uses TRBV7-6 with TRBJ1-5; D gene uncertain. V lost 1 base, J lost 4 bases, and 11 bases lay in between. The CDR3 is made up of 15 amino acids. Germline V gene lookup returns CDR1 SGHVS and CDR2 FNYEAQ. The CDR3 sequence is CASSLGSGRNQPQHF. CDR3 nucleotides: TGTGCCAGCAGCTTAGGGTCGGGAAGGAATCAGCCCCAGCATTTT. Drawing the rest from reference TRBV7-6 and TRBJ1-5, the complete variable domain is GAGVSQSPRYKVTKRGQDVALRCDPISGHVSLYWYRQALGQGPEFLTYFNYEAQQDKSGLPNDRFSAERPEGSISTLTIQRTEQRDSAMYRCASSLGSGRNQPQHFGDGTRLSIL.